The next 32 T cell receptor beta chains were all read from a single sample in a study of human T cells and chemical hapten exposure. TCRdb used MiXCR to reprocess the RACE reads, holding one entry per CDR3 protein. The sample shows 380,000 or so distinct CDR3 sequences, around 4.8% of them seen only once. Time point specified: patch test 1, 2 weeks after DPC sensitization. Treatment meaning: therapeutic diphenylcyclopropenone sensitization with weekly scalp DPC. The sample in question was whole blood, obtained in connection with sensitization to the hapten diphenylcyclopropenone (DPC). These receptors were taken from a woman aged 45 to 65 with alopecia areata. Some clones in this sample may be carry-over from other donors' samples.

V gene TRBV5-1 combines with J gene TRBJ2-3; D is possibly TRBD1 (6 bases). V was pared by 7 bases and J by 6 bases, with 12 bases between. This CDR3 comprises 12 residues. CDR1 and CDR2 (germline): SGHRS, YFSETQ. CDR3 residues: CASGTGPDTQYF. The CDR3, as DNA: TGCGCCAGCGGCACAGGGCCTGATACGCAGTATTTT.

This clonotype has a count of ten or more. The rearrangement joins TRBV7-8 to TRBJ1-1; D gene uncertain. Germline V lookup: CDR1 SGHVS, CDR2 FQNEAQ. V dropped 2 bases and J dropped 0 bases, with 22 bases sitting between them. This CDR3 is 19 amino acids long. The CDR3 sequence is CASSLSIPALRRMNTEAFF. CDR3 nucleotide sequence: TGTGCCAGCAGCTTATCCATCCCTGCGTTGCGGCGGATGAACACTGAAGCTTTCTTT.

This clonotype occurred a few times. The chain recombines TRBV20-1 with TRBJ2-2; 10 bases match TRBD1. Trimming cost V 5 bases and J 7 bases; bases outside gene matches: 13. Germline V gene lookup returns CDR1 DFQATT and CDR2 SNEGSKA (reference sequence). The CDR3 is 16 amino acids. This CDR3 reads CSAAPGQGLRGGELFF. The CDR3 region has the DNA TGCAGTGCTGCCCCGGGACAGGGGTTGCGTGGCGGGGAGCTGTTTTTT.

This clonotype occurred many times. V and J are TRBV10-3 and TRBJ1-2; D is uncertain. The CDR3 is made up of 15 amino acids. The germline CDR1 and CDR2 sequences are ENHRY and SYGVKD. V shed 2 bases and J shed 0 bases, with 10 bases lying between them. The CDR3 DNA follows: TGTGCCATCAGTGAGCTCATGGGATCTAACTATGGCTACACCTTC. Amino acid sequence: CAISELMGSNYGYTF.

This clonotype was found many times. The V call is TRBV14, the J call TRBJ1-6, with 9 bases lining up with TRBD1. V was clipped by 1 base and J by 2 bases; unmatched bases: 9. The germline V gene has CDR1 SGHDN and CDR2 FVKESK. This CDR3 contains 19 residues. CDR3 region: CASSQGGRTGVAYNSPLHF. The CDR3 DNA reads as TGTGCCAGCAGCCAAGGGGGAAGGACAGGGGTCGCCTATAATTCACCCCTCCACTTT.

The CDR3 reads CASSLQPNQPQHF. CDR3 bases: TGTGCCAGCAGCCTTCAACCCAATCAGCCCCAGCATTTT. This chain links TRBV27 with TRBJ1-5, with unresolved D. The germline CDR1 and CDR2 sequences are MNHEY and SMNVEV (reference sequence). V was cut by 6 bases and J by 3 bases, with 9 bases left in between. The CDR3 contains 13 residues.

This clonotype has ten or more counts. This CDR3 reads CASSLGRAGTF. The DNA of the CDR3 is TGTGCCAGCAGCTTAGGACGAGCTGGCACCTTC. This chain connects TRBV11-2 to TRBJ1-2, with D hard to call. Deletions cut 1 base from V and 13 bases from J, with 10 bases between. This CDR3 has 11 residues. From germline, CDR1 is SGHAT and CDR2 FQNNGV.

This clonotype was seen repeatedly, ten times or more. The chain carries TRBV5-1 and TRBJ2-2; D not resolved. CDR3 length: 12 residues. V was trimmed by 6 bases and J by 4 bases, leaving 7 bases between them. CDR1 is SGHRS and CDR2 is YFSETQ in the germline V gene. CDR3 loop: CASTSGTGELFF. The CDR3 bases are TGCGCCAGCACTAGTGGCACCGGGGAGCTGTTTTTT. The full variable domain, with the rest looked up from reference TRBV5-1 and TRBJ2-2, is KAGVTQTPRYLIKTRGQQVTLSCSPISGHRSVSWYQQTPGQGLQFLFEYFSETQRNKGNFPGRFSGRQFSNSRSEMNVSTLELGDSALYLCASTSGTGELFFGEGSRLTVL.

There are a few counts of this clonotype. The V and J genes are TRBV12-3 or TRBV12-4 and TRBJ2-1; maybe TRBD2 (6 bases). Between the trimmed V and J ends, which lost 0 bases and 7 bases, there was a span of 10 bases. The CDR3 sequence is 14 residues long. Here the CDR3 reads CASSLAVGGNEQFF. CDR3 sequence (DNA): TGTGCCAGCAGTTTAGCGGTTGGGGGGAATGAGCAGTTCTTC.

This clonotype occurred many times. The chain uses TRBV12-3 or TRBV12-4 and TRBJ2-3; 12 positions agree with TRBD2. V was clipped by 6 bases and J by 4 bases; unmatched bases: 2. This CDR3 is built from 14 residues. Written as DNA, the CDR3 is TGTGCCAGCAGCCCTAGCGGGGGGGCAGATACGCAGTATTTT. This codes for CASSPSGGADTQYF.

This clonotype was counted at least ten times. The chain joins TRBV7-9 to TRBJ2-3; the D is unclear. CDR1 is SEHNR and CDR2 is FQNEAQ in the germline V gene (reference sequence). This CDR3 is 14 amino acids long. V was pared by 1 base and J by 2 bases, with 7 bases between. CDR3 sequence reads: CASSLVGYTDTQYF. The CDR3 DNA sequence: TGTGCCAGCAGCTTAGTGGGCTACACAGATACGCAGTATTTT. The full variable domain, in which reference TRBV7-9 and TRBJ2-3 provide the parts outside the CDR3, is DTGVSQNPRHKITKRGQNVTFRCDPISEHNRLYWYRQTLGQGPEFLTYFQNEAQLEKSRLLSDRFSAERPKGSFSTLEIQRTEQGDSAMYLCASSLVGYTDTQYFGPGTRLTVL.

The chain recombines TRBV23-1 with TRBJ1-5; no reliable D call. TRBV23-1 is sorted into the ORF group, with uncertain function. CDR3 length equals 15 residues. V lost 3 bases to trimming and J lost 0 bases, with 9 bases between them. DNA for the CDR3: TGCGCCAGCAGTCAGTCCCAGAATAGCAATCAGCCCCAGCATTTT. This sequence encodes CASSQSQNSNQPQHF.

This clonotype was picked up many times. This sequence joins TRBV7-2 and TRBJ2-3; 7 nucleotides agree with TRBD2. CDR1 SGHTA and CDR2 FQGNSA come from the germline V gene. The CDR3 is 18 amino acids. After removal of 5 bases from V and 0 bases from J, the junction contained 14 bases not matched to a gene. CDR3 in amino acids: CASSLVGGGPPSTDTQYF. CDR3 bases: TGTGCCAGCAGCCTAGTTGGGGGGGGTCCCCCTAGCACAGATACGCAGTATTTT.

This clonotype came up many times. This chain joins TRBV9 and TRBJ1-1; the match to TRBD1 covers 8 bases. This CDR3 is built from 14 residues. The germline CDR1 and CDR2 sequences are SGDLS and YYNGEE. With 5 bases clipped from V and 4 bases from J, the junction kept 7 bases outside the gene matches. CDR3 sequence: CASRGDRGGTEAFF. The CDR3 DNA follows: TGTGCCAGCAGGGGAGACAGGGGTGGCACTGAAGCTTTCTTT. Combining the CDR3 with reference TRBV9 and TRBJ1-1 gives the whole variable domain DSGVTQTPKHLITATGQRVTLRCSPRSGDLSVYWYQQSLDQGLQFLIQYYNGEERAKGNILERFSAQQFPDLHSELNLSSLELGDSALYFCASRGDRGGTEAFFGQGTRLTVV.

J is TRBJ2-1 and V is TRBV7-9, with 11 bases fitting TRBD2. Germline V gene lookup returns CDR1 SEHNR and CDR2 FQNEAQ (reference sequence). Unmatched junction bases numbered 9, after V lost 5 bases and J lost 9 bases. This CDR3 spans 15 amino acids. The CDR3: CASSPSGGRRSEQFF. The CDR3 bases are TGTGCCAGCAGCCCTAGCGGGGGGCGACGGAGTGAGCAGTTCTTC.

This clonotype showed up many times. J is TRBJ1-5 and V is TRBV6-1, with D hard to call. Trimming stripped 5 bases from V and 4 bases from J, with 9 bases between. The CDR3 length is 13 residues. Germline CDR1 is MNHNS and CDR2 is SASEGT. CDR3 sequence reads: CASSPEENQPQHF. CDR3 DNA: TGTGCCAGCAGTCCCGAAGAGAATCAGCCCCAGCATTTT.

The sample holds a few counts of this clonotype. The chain has TRBV11-2 and TRBJ2-2; either TRBD1 or TRBD2 may supply D (5 bases each). Germline V lookup: CDR1 SGHAT, CDR2 FQNNGV. Between the trimmed V and J ends, which lost 3 bases and 4 bases, there was a span of 12 bases. This CDR3 spans 15 amino acids. The CDR3 here is CASSFGGRATGELFF. In DNA, the CDR3 is TGTGCCAGCAGCTTCGGAGGCAGGGCCACCGGGGAGCTGTTTTTT. The variable domain in full, with the rest retrieved from reference TRBV11-2 and TRBJ2-2, is EAGVAQSPRYKIIEKRQSVAFWCNPISGHATLYWYQQILGQGPKLLIQFQNNGVVDDSQLPKDRFSAERLKGVDSTLKIQPAKLEDSAVYLCASSFGGRATGELFFGEGSRLTVL.

This clonotype was seen repeatedly, ten times or more. The chain joins TRBV11-2 to TRBJ1-3; the D is unclear. V shed 3 bases and J shed 2 bases, with 11 bases lying between them. Germline V gene data show CDR1 as SGHAT and CDR2 as FQNNGV. This CDR3 is 15 amino acids long. This chain's CDR3 is CASSFRSSAGNTIYF. CDR3 nucleotide sequence: TGTGCCAGCAGCTTCAGGTCCTCGGCTGGAAACACCATATATTTT.

This clonotype appeared many times. The chain carries TRBV18 and TRBJ1-1; 8 bases line up with TRBD1. Per germline, CDR1 KGHSH and CDR2 LQKENI. The CDR3 is made up of 14 amino acids. V shed 3 bases and J 6 bases; nucleotides not matched to a gene: 6. As DNA, the CDR3 is TGTGCCAGCTCACCCAGGCAGGGGGCGGCTGAAGCTTTCTTT. Its translation: CASSPRQGAAEAFF. Complete variable domain (other parts from reference TRBV18 and TRBJ1-1): NAGVMQNPRHLVRRRGQEARLRCSPMKGHSHVYWYRQLPEEGLKFMVYLQKENIIDESGMPKERFSAEFPKEGPSILRIQQVVRGDSAAYFCASSPRQGAAEAFFGQGTRLTVV.

There are a few counts of this clonotype. This chain connects TRBV29-1 to TRBJ1-1, with D possibly being TRBD1 (6 bases). This CDR3 has 15 residues. Looked up from germline, CDR1 is SQVTM and CDR2 is ANQGSEA. Trimming took 6 bases from V and 4 from J, leaving 21 bases between them. The CDR3 reads CSVESYDRLGTEAFF. The CDR3 coding sequence is TGCAGCGTAGAAAGCTACGACAGGCTGGGCACTGAAGCTTTCTTT.

CDR3 in DNA: TGCGCCAGCAGCTTGGGTACAGGGATTAACACTGAAGCTTTCTTT. It codes for CASSLGTGINTEAFF. V and J are TRBV5-1 and TRBJ1-1, with D possibly TRBD1 on 6 matching bases. CDR1 and CDR2 (germline): SGHRS, YFSETQ. V was cut by 0 bases and J by 2 bases, with 11 bases left in between. The length of the CDR3 is 15 residues. The variable domain in full, with the rest retrieved from reference TRBV5-1 and TRBJ1-1, is KAGVTQTPRYLIKTRGQQVTLSCSPISGHRSVSWYQQTPGQGLQFLFEYFSETQRNKGNFPGRFSGRQFSNSRSEMNVSTLELGDSALYLCASSLGTGINTEAFFGQGTRLTVV.

This clonotype has just a few counts. This sequence joins TRBV27 and TRBJ1-1, with D perhaps TRBD1 (5 bases). The germline CDR1 and CDR2 sequences are MNHEY and SMNVEV (reference sequence). The CDR3 has 14 residues. Trimming stripped 7 bases from V and 4 bases from J, with 16 bases between. CDR3 sequence: CASTERGYGTEAFF. The CDR3 bases are TGTGCCAGCACCGAGCGGGGCTACGGCACTGAAGCTTTCTTT.

In the case of this clonotype: Compared with germline, one end of the junction differs, possibly owing to a read error. The CDR3 protein is CASCEVIENTIYF. DNA of the CDR3: TGTGCCAGCTGTGAAGTGATCGAAAACACCATATATTTT. This chain uses TRBV2 with TRBJ1-3; D remains ambiguous. The CDR3 covers 13 residues. Germline values: CDR1 SNHLY, CDR2 FYNNEI.

This clonotype was seen a single time. A clone one base away is much larger, so this may be a read error. The chain is built from TRBV12-3 or TRBV12-4 and TRBJ2-1; possible D gene TRBD2, 5 bases. This CDR3 is built from 13 residues. The CDR3 sequence is CASSLRTLNERFF. The CDR3 DNA is TGTGCCAGCAGCCTGAGGACTTTAAATGAGCGGTTCTTC.

This clonotype was counted many times. The rearrangement joins TRBV27 to TRBJ2-5, with 11 nucleotides matching TRBD1. Trimming at V came to 5 bases and at J to 3 bases, leaving 8 bases not matched to a gene. Per the germline V gene, CDR1 is MNHEY and CDR2 is SMNVEV (reference sequence). This CDR3 has 16 amino acids. The CDR3 region has the DNA TGTGCCAGCAGTACTCCCGGGACAGGGGGTAAAGAGACCCAGTACTTC. Its protein product is CASSTPGTGGKETQYF.

CDR3 residues: CASSLGQGAYNSPLHF. The CDR3 DNA reads as TGCGCCAGCAGCTTGGGCCAGGGGGCCTATAATTCACCCCTCCACTTT. The gene calls are TRBV5-1 and TRBJ1-6, with TRBD1 matching 7 bases. Germline-derived CDR1 and CDR2 are SGHRS and YFSETQ. The length of the CDR3 is 16 residues. Trimming cost V 0 bases and J 2 bases; bases outside gene matches: 2.

This clonotype was observed a handful of times. The chain combines TRBV5-1 with TRBJ2-4; D perhaps matches TRBD2 (6 bases). The CDR3 is 14 residues long. With 3 bases removed from V and 7 bases from J, the gap between germline ends came to 14 bases. In germline, CDR1 is SGHRS, CDR2 YFSETQ. The chain's CDR3 is CASSSALGGNIQYF. CDR3 DNA: TGCGCCAGCAGCTCCGCTCTTGGGGGGAACATTCAGTACTTC.

This clonotype was seen ten or more times. The chain employs TRBV5-5 and TRBJ1-2; D ambiguous. The germline gives CDR1 SGHKS, CDR2 YYEKEE (reference sequence). V was clipped by 4 bases and J by 4 bases, with 11 bases between them. The CDR3 length is 13 residues. Here the CDR3 DNA reads TGTGCCAGCAGCACGGGTTTCCTCTATGGCTACACCTTC. Its translation is CASSTGFLYGYTF.

This clonotype came up many times. The chain carries TRBV28 and TRBJ2-1, with D possibly TRBD2 on 6 matching bases. The V gene lost 4 bases and the J gene lost 4 bases, with 17 bases spanning the gap. Germline assignment: CDR1 MDHEN and CDR2 SYDVKM. This CDR3 has 16 amino acids. The CDR3 region has the DNA TGTGCCAGCAGTTCCCTCGGCCAGCGGGTATACAATGAGCAGTTCTTC. Protein product: CASSSLGQRVYNEQFF.

This clonotype has just a few counts. The rearrangement joins TRBV30 to TRBJ1-1, with TRBD1 matching over 9 bases. The V gene's germline CDR1 is GTSNPN and CDR2 SVGIG (reference sequence). Losses at the gene ends were 2 bases for V and 5 bases for J; bases not matched to a gene: 6. This CDR3 has 14 residues. CDR3 sequence reads: CAWSLYRGRTEAFF. The CDR3 coding sequence is TGTGCCTGGAGTCTATACAGGGGGCGGACTGAAGCTTTCTTT.

The rearrangement joins TRBV2 to TRBJ1-4, with unresolved D. The CDR3 is made up of 13 amino acids. The germline CDR1 and CDR2 sequences are SNHLY and FYNNEI. Trimming removed 4 bases from V and 0 bases from J, with 3 bases in between. CDR3 DNA sequence: TGTGCCAGCAGTGGTTCAACTAATGAAAAACTGTTTTTT. Translated: CASSGSTNEKLFF. The whole variable domain, remainder taken from reference TRBV2 and TRBJ1-4, is EPEVTQTPSHQVTQMGQEVILRCVPISNHLYFYWYRQILGQKVEFLVSFYNNEISEKSEIFDDQFSVERPDGSNFTLKIRSTKLEDSAMYFCASSGSTNEKLFFGSGTQLSVL.

This clonotype was detected only a few times. The chain combines TRBV6-5 with TRBJ2-2; the match to TRBD1 covers 11 bases. The ends lost 4 bases at V and 7 bases at J; junction bases unmatched: 5. The length of the CDR3 is 15 residues. Germline-derived CDR1 and CDR2 are MNHEY and SVGAGI. CDR3 loop: CASSWTGGFNGELFF. Here the CDR3 DNA reads TGTGCCAGCAGTTGGACAGGGGGCTTTAACGGGGAGCTGTTTTTT.